This entry is about one TCR beta chain. Its specificity is unknown. Sample-barcoded 5' priming and a J-beta primer mix drove a second PCR of roughly 7 to 11 cycles. One entry per CDR3 protein, called by TCRdb with MiXCR from the 5' RACE reads. The table includes around 520,000 distinct CDR3 sequences, 25% to 35% detected once. The source of the sample is a study of blood T cells in healthy people across ages. Whole-study findings and limits: When set beside aged donors, long-lived donors presented more naive CD4+ cells and higher diversity.

The V and J ends lost 2 bases and 3 bases respectively, with 11 bases between them. The CDR3 is made up of 16 amino acids. CDR1 and CDR2 from the germline V gene are LGHNA and YSLEER. The sample was also reused in another study, on T cells of mothers and their children. That paper notes: Donors comprised three healthy Caucasian mothers plus their six children. An overlap that was slightly higher, though non-significant, was seen in related mother-child pairs versus unrelated pairs.

The specimen sequenced was blood. This receptor was identified in a boy aged 2 to 9 in good health. The gene calls are TRBV4-3 and TRBJ1-6; D remains unclear. CDR3 amino acids: CASSQSREYYNSPLHF. The CDR3 bases are TGCGCCAGCAGCCAATCTAGGGAGTACTATAATTCACCCCTCCACTTT.